These T cell receptor beta chains were read from a single sample in a study of T cell changes during pregnancy in multiple sclerosis. Here immunoSEQ multiplex PCR was the method, and the copy in TCRdb shows in-frame clones only, minus some. The table has 75,000 to 100,000 clones, roughly 92% seen once. The sequencing here drew on peripheral blood, taken after pregnancy. The source of these receptors is a female donor with multiple sclerosis, enrolled in a pregnancy study. CDR3s leave out the opening cysteine and the closing phenylalanine or tryptophan. Fields, in order: CDR3 length, V gene, J gene, CDR3 protein.

len: 11; v_gene: TRBV30; j_gene: TRBJ2-1; CDR3aa: AHSSGNRNEQF
len: 12; v_gene: TRBV27; j_gene: TRBJ1-6; CDR3aa: ASSYIPPDSPLH
len: 12; v_gene: TRBV13; j_gene: TRBJ1-1; CDR3aa: ASAGGSVTTEAF
len: 12; v_gene: TRBV2; j_gene: TRBJ2-7; CDR3aa: ASSALAGRHEQY
len: 14; v_gene: TRBV5-1; j_gene: TRBJ2-7; CDR3aa: ASSLALDRSSYEQY
len: 11; v_gene: TRBV5-1; j_gene: TRBJ1-2; CDR3aa: ASSLLDNYGYT
len: 13; v_gene: TRBV6-5; j_gene: TRBJ1-1; CDR3aa: ASTLGPRGSTEAF
len: 11; v_gene: TRBV7-2; j_gene: TRBJ2-5; CDR3aa: ASSVDYQETQY
len: 14; v_gene: TRBV10-1; j_gene: TRBJ1-1; CDR3aa: ASSEVRRESNTEAF
len: 12; v_gene: TRBV19; j_gene: TRBJ2-7; CDR3aa: ASSIRDRVYEQY
len: 10; v_gene: TRBV4-2; j_gene: TRBJ1-2; CDR3aa: ASSQETRGYT
len: 10; v_gene: TRBV7-2; j_gene: TRBJ1-2; CDR3aa: ASSTTGKGYT
len: 13; v_gene: TRBV2; j_gene: TRBJ2-1; CDR3aa: ASSDGRGLGNEQF
len: 13; v_gene: TRBV30; j_gene: TRBJ2-4; CDR3aa: AWSTSGGAVNIQY
len: 13; v_gene: TRBV5-1; j_gene: TRBJ2-7; CDR3aa: ASSLAAGTGSEQY
len: 15; v_gene: TRBV4-1; j_gene: TRBJ2-3; CDR3aa: ASSQGPGASSTDTQY
len: 15; v_gene: TRBV27; j_gene: TRBJ2-7; CDR3aa: ASSLSAPTRSGYEQY
len: 12; v_gene: TRBV18; j_gene: TRBJ1-2; CDR3aa: ASSPDRVVYGYT
len: 11; v_gene: TRBV7-9; j_gene: TRBJ2-2; CDR3aa: ASTNSRLGELF
len: 12; v_gene: TRBV5-6; j_gene: TRBJ1-1; CDR3aa: ASSFGRGWTEAF
len: 10; v_gene: TRBV7-9; j_gene: TRBJ2-7; CDR3aa: ASSLSSYEQY